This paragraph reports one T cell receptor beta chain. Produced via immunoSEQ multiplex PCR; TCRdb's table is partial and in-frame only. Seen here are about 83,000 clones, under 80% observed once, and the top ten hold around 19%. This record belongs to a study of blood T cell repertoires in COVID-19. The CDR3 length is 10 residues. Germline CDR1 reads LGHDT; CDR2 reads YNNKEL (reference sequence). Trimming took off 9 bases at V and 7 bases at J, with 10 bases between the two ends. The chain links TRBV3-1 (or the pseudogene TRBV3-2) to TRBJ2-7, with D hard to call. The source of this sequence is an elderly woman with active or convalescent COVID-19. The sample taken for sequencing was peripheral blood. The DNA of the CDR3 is TGTGCCAGTACCGGAGTGGAGCAGTACTTC. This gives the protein CASTGVEQYF.